This TCR beta chain was sequenced for a study of blood T cell repertoires in COVID-19. In the study overall: T cells, B-cell-depleted T cells, or PBMCs supplied cDNA or gDNA.

The assay was immunoSEQ multiplex PCR, and TCRdb's table has in-frame clones only and misses some. The table has approximately 200,000 clones, 94% seen once. With 2 bases removed from V and 2 bases from J, the gap between germline ends came to 7 bases. Germline V gene lookup returns CDR1 SGHTA and CDR2 FQGNSA. The CDR3 loop spans 14 amino acids. The sample was peripheral blood. The V call is TRBV7-2, the J call TRBJ1-5; D is ambiguous. The source is a man aged 30 to 45 with COVID-19, enrolled during active disease. The CDR3 DNA sequence: TGTGCCAGCAGCTTAAAAGGAGGCAATCAGCCCCAGCATTTT. This codes for CASSLKGGNQPQHF.